The sample holds a few counts of the clone carrying this TCR beta chain. Its antigen remains unknown. Sample-barcoded 5' priming and a J-beta primer mix drove a second PCR of about 6 to 11 cycles. Every cDNA was tagged by a template-switch adaptor with 12 random nucleotides. Each sample provided no less than 2.5 million CDR3-containing paired-end reads. TCRdb itself ran the 5' RACE reads through MiXCR, one entry per CDR3 protein. Of 780,000 or so distinct CDR3 sequences in the sample, about 25% are singletons; the top ten hold under 4.5%. These data come from a study of blood T cells in healthy people across ages. V was clipped by 3 bases and J by 5 bases, with 14 bases between them. Germline CDR1 and CDR2: MNHEY and SVGEGT. The CDR3 consists of 15 residues. Points from the study as a whole: In older individuals, TCR beta diversity per million T cells was lower, falling roughly linearly with age.

These data were also filed under a second study, of T cells of mothers and their children. That source adds: Sequencing got over 8.5 million TCR beta CDR3 reads from each mother and around 3 million from each child.

This receptor was identified in a boy between 10 and 17 years old in good health. Sequenced sample: blood. The J gene is TRBJ2-1, the V gene TRBV6-2 or TRBV6-3, with D maybe TRBD2 (7 bases). Here the CDR3 reads CASSYIGGGDNEQFF. The CDR3 DNA follows: TGTGCCAGCAGTTATATAGGGGGGGGCGACAATGAGCAGTTCTTC.